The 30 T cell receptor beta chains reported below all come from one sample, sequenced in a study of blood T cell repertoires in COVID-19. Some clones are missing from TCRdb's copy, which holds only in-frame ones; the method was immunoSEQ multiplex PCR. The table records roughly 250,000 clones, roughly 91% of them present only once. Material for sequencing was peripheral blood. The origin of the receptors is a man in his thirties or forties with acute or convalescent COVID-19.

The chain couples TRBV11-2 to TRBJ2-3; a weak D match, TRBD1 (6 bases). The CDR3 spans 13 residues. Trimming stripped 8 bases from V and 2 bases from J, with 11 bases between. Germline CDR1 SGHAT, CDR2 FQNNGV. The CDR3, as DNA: TGTGCCAGCGGCCAGGGGTACACAGATACGCAGTATTTT. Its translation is CASGQGYTDTQYF.

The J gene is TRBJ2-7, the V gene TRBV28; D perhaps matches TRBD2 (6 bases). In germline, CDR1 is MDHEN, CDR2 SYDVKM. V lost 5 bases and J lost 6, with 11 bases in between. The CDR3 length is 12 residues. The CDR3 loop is CASSGGVGEQYF. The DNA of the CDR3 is TGTGCCAGCAGTGGAGGGGTCGGCGAGCAGTACTTC.

The CDR3 reads CASSLDLGQNNSPLHF. The CDR3 region has the DNA TGCGCCAGCAGCTTGGATTTGGGACAGAATAATTCACCCCTCCACTTT. The rearrangement links TRBV5-1 to TRBJ1-6, with 7 bases aligning to TRBD1. The CDR3 has 16 residues. The V gene's germline CDR1 is SGHRS and CDR2 YFSETQ. V shed 0 bases and J 5 bases; nucleotides not matched to a gene: 5.

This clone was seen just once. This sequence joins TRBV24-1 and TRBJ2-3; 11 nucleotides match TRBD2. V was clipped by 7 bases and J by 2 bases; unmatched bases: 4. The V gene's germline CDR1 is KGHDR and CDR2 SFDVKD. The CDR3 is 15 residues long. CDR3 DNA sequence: TGTGCCACCAGCGGGACTAGCGGACACACAGATACGCAGTATTTT. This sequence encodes CATSGTSGHTDTQYF.

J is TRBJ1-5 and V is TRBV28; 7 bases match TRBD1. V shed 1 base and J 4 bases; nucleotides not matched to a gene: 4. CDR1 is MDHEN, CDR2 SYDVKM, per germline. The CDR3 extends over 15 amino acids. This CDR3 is CASSLYRGENQPQHF. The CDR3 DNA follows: TGTGCCAGCAGTTTATACAGGGGAGAAAATCAGCCCCAGCATTTT. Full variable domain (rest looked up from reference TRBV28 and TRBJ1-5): DVKVTQSSRYLVKRTGEKVFLECVQDMDHENMFWYRQDPGLGLRLIYFSYDVKMKEKGDIPEGYSVSREKKERFSLILESASTNQTSMYLCASSLYRGENQPQHFGDGTRLSIL.

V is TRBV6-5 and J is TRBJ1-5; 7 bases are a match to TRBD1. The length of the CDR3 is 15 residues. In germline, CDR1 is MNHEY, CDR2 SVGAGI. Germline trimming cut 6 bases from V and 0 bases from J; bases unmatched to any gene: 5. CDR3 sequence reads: CASSRGAFSNQPQHF. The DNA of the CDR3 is TGTGCCAGCAGCAGGGGGGCATTTAGCAATCAGCCCCAGCATTTT.

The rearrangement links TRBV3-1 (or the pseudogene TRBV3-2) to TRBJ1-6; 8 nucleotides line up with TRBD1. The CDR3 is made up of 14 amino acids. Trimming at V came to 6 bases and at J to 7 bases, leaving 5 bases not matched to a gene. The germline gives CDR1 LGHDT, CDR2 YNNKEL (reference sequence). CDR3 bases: TGTGCCAGCAGTTACCGACAGGGGAATTCACCCCTCCACTTT. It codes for CASSYRQGNSPLHF.

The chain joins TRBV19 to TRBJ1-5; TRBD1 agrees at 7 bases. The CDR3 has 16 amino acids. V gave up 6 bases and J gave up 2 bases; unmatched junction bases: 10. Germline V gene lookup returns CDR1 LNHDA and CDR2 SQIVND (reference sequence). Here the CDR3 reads CASSKGAVKGNQPQHF. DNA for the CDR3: TGTGCCAGTAGCAAGGGGGCAGTGAAAGGCAATCAGCCCCAGCATTTT.

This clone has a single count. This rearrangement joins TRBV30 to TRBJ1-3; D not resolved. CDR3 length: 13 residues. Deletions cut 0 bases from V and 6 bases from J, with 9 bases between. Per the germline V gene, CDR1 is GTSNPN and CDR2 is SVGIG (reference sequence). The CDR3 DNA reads TGTGCCTGGAGTGTGCTGGTAGAAAACACCATATATTTT. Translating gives CAWSVLVENTIYF.

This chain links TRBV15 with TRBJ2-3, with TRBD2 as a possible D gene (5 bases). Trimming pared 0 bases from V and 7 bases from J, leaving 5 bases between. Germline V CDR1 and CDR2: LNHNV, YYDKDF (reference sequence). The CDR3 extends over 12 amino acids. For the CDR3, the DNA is TGTGCCACCAGCAGAGACGGGAATACGCAGTATTTT. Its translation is CATSRDGNTQYF.

The CDR3 DNA reads TGTGCCTGGGGTCAACAGGGGATCGAGCAGTACTTC. It specifies CAWGQQGIEQYF. V gene TRBV30 combines with J gene TRBJ2-7; TRBD1 agrees at 7 bases. CDR1 and CDR2 (germline): GTSNPN, SVGIG (reference sequence). The CDR3 loop spans 12 amino acids. V lost 5 bases to trimming and J lost 6 bases; unmatched junction nucleotides: 7.

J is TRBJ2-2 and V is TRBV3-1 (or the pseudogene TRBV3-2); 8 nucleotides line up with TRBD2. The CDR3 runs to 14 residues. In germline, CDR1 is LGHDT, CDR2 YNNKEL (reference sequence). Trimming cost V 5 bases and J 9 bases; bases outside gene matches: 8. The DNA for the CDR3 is TGTGCCAGCAGCGTACGGGGGGGCCATAGGGAGCTGTTTTTT. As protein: CASSVRGGHRELFF.

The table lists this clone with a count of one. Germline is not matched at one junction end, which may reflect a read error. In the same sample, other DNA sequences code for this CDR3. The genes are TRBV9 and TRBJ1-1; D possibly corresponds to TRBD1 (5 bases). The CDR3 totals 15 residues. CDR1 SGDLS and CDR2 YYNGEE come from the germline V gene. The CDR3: CASSVEGRGATEAFF. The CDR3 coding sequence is TGCGCCAGCAGCGTAGAAGGGAGGGGTGCCACTGAAGCTTTCTTT.

The CDR3 here is CASSLGNGAAEAFF. The DNA of the CDR3 is TGTGCCAGCAGCTTAGGAAATGGGGCAGCTGAAGCTTTCTTT. The gene calls are TRBV11-2 and TRBJ1-1; the D gene is possibly TRBD1 (5 bases). Trimming removed 1 base at V and 6 bases at J, with 12 bases between. The CDR3 loop spans 14 amino acids. CDR1 SGHAT and CDR2 FQNNGV come from the germline V gene.

DNA of the CDR3: TGCGCCAGCAGCATGGTAGCGGGGTTGGGTACAGATACGCAGTATTTT. Translated, it gives CASSMVAGLGTDTQYF. This rearrangement joins TRBV5-1 to TRBJ2-3, with 8 bases fitting TRBD2. This CDR3 spans 16 amino acids. The V gene end was trimmed by 4 bases and the J gene end by 3 bases; junction bases not matched to a gene: 10. Germline V gene sequence: CDR1 SGHRS, CDR2 YFSETQ.

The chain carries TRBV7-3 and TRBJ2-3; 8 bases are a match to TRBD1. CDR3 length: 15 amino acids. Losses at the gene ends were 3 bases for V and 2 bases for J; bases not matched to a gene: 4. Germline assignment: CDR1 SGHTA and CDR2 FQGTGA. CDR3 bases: TGTGCCAGCAGCTTCAGACAGGGGAACACAGATACGCAGTATTTT. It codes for CASSFRQGNTDTQYF. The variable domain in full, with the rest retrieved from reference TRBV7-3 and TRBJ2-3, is GAGVSQTPSNKVTEKGKYVELRCDPISGHTALYWYRQSLGQGPEFLIYFQGTGAADDSGLPNDRFFAVRPEGSVSTLKIQRTERGDSAVYLCASSFRQGNTDTQYFGPGTRLTVL.

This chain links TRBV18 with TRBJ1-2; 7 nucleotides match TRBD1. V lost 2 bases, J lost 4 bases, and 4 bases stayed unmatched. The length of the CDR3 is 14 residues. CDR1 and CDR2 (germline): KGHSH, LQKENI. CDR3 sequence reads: CASSPGDRPYGYTF. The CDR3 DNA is TGTGCCAGCTCACCAGGGGACAGACCCTATGGCTACACCTTC.

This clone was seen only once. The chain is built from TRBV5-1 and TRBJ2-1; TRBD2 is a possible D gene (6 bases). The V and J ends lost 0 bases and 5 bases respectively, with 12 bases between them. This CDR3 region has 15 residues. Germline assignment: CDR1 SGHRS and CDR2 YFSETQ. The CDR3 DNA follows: TGCGCCAGCAGCTTGGCAACTAGCCGAAACAATGAGCAGTTCTTC. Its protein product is CASSLATSRNNEQFF.

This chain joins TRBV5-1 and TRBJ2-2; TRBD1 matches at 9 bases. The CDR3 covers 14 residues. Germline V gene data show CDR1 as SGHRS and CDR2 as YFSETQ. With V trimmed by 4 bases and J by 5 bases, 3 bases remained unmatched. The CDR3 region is CASSGGQGTGELFF. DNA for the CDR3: TGCGCCAGCAGCGGGGGACAGGGAACCGGGGAGCTGTTTTTT.

The CDR3 DNA reads as TGTGCCACTGCCAGGGGCGTCCAAGAGACCCAGTACTTC. Translating gives CATARGVQETQYF. The chain couples TRBV19 to TRBJ2-5; D might be TRBD1 (6 bases). The CDR3 is made up of 13 amino acids. V lost 10 bases and J lost 1, with 13 bases in between. The germline V gene has CDR1 LNHDA and CDR2 SQIVND (reference sequence).

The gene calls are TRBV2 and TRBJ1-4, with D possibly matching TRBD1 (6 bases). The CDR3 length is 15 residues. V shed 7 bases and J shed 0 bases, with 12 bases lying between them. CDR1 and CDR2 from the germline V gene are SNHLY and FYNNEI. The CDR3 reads CASMRGGATNEKLFF. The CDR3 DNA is TGTGCCAGCATGCGGGGGGGCGCAACTAATGAAAAACTGTTTTTT.

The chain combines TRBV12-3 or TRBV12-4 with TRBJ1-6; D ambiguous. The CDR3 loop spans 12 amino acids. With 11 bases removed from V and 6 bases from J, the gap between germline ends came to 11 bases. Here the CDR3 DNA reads TGTGCCTCGGGTCGGTTTAATTCACCCCTCCACTTT. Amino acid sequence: CASGRFNSPLHF.

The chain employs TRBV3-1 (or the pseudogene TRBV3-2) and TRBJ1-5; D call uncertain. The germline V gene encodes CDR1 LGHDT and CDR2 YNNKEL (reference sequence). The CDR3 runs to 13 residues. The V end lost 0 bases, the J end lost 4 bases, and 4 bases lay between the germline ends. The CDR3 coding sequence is TGTGCCAGCAGCCAAGATCAGAATCAGCCCCAGCATTTT. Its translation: CASSQDQNQPQHF.

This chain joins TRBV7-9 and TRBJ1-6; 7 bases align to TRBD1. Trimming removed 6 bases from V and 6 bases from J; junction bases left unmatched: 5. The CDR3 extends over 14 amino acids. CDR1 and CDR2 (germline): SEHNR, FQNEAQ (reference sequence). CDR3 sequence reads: CASSWDRSNSPLHF. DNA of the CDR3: TGTGCCAGCAGTTGGGACAGATCTAATTCACCCCTCCACTTT.

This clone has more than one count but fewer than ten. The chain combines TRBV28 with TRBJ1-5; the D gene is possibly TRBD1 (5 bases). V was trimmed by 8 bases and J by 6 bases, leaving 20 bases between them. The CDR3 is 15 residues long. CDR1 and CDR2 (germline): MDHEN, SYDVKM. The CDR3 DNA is TGTGCCAGCTCTACTGCGGGGGTGTTCGGTCAGCCCCAGCATTTT. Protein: CASSTAGVFGQPQHF.

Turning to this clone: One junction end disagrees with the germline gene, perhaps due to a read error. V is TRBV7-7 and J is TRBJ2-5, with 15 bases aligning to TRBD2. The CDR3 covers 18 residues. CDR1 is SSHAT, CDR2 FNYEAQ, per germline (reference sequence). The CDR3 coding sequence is TGTGCTAGCAGCTTACTCGCGGGGACTAGCGGGGGGCAAGAGACCCAGTACTTC. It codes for CASSLLAGTSGGQETQYF. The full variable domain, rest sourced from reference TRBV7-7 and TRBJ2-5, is GAGVSQSPRYKVTKRGQDVTLRCDPISSHATLYWYQQALGQGPEFLTYFNYEAQPDKSGLPSDRFSAERPEGSISTLTIQRTEQRDSAMYRCASSLLAGTSGGQETQYFGPGTRLLVL.

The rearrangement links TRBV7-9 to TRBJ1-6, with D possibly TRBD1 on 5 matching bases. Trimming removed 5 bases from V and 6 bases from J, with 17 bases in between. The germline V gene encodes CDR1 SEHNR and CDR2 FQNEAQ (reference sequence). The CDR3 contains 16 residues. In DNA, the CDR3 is TGTGCCAGCAGCCTCCCCTGGGCGGGGGTTAATTCACCCCTCCACTTT. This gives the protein CASSLPWAGVNSPLHF.

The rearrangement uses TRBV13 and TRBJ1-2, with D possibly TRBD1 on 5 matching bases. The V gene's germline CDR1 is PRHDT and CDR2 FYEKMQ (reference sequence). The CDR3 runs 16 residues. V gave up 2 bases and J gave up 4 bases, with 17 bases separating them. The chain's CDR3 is CASSLLGAASGYGYTF. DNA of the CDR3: TGTGCCAGCAGCTTACTTGGGGCCGCCTCGGGCTATGGCTACACCTTC.

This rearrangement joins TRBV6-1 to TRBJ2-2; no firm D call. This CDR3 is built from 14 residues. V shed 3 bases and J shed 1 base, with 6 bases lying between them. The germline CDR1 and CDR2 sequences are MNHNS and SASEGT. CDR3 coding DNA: TGTGCCAGCAGTGATTCCATGAACACCGGGGAGCTGTTTTTT. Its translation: CASSDSMNTGELFF.

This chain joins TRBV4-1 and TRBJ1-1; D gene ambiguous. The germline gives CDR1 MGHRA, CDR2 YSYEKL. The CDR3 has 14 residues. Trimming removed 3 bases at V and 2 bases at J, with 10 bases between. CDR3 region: CASSQWTPNTEAFF. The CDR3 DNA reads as TGCGCCAGCAGCCAGTGGACTCCCAACACTGAAGCTTTCTTT.